The entry below gives a single T cell receptor (beta chain) sequence along with its context. TRB amplification used 200 to 250 ng of peripheral blood genomic DNA. TRB was amplified by touch-down multiplex PCR, primer pools A and B combined. From the multiplex PCR reads, TCRdb lists one entry per CDR3 protein and no DNA. This table lists 6,500 to 8,500 distinct CDR3 sequences. This entry is derived from a study of T cell clusters in autoimmune cytopenias. This CDR3 has 14 residues. This sample was shared with a second study, whose subject was T cell repertoires in aging, cancer and after chemotherapy. Per that study: These repertoire data do not allow conclusions about immunological memory after chemotherapy.

This chain connects TRBV12-3 or TRBV12-4 to TRBJ2-4; the TCRdb call, TRBD2, lacks DNA for checking. The sequence was obtained from a human donor in good health. Input material: peripheral blood. Here the CDR3 reads CASTPTSGSNIQYF.